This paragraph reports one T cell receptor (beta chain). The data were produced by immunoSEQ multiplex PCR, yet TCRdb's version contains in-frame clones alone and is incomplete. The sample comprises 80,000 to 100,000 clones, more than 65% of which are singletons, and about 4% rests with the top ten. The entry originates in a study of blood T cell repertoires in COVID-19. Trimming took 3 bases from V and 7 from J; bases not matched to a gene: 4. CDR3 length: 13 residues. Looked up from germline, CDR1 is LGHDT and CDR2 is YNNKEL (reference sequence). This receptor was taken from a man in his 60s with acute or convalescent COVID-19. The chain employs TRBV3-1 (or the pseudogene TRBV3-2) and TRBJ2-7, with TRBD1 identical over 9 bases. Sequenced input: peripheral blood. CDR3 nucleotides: TGTGCCAGCAGCCAGAACAGGGGGCAAGAGCAGTACTTC. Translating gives CASSQNRGQEQYF.